The clone carrying this TCR beta chain was seen only a few times. Its matching antigen is unknown. Purities in excess of 95% were seen in all sorted populations. Since all of the isolated RNA was reverse transcribed, expressed TCRB transcripts were what got sequenced. Repertoires were generated with immunoSEQ multiplex PCR, while TCRdb's copy carries only in-frame clones and drops some. The data contain 350,000 to 450,000 clones, around an eighth of them singletons. V lost 3 bases, J lost 10 bases, and 18 bases lay in between. Germline CDR1 is SEHNR and CDR2 is FQNEAQ (reference sequence). There are 14 residues in the CDR3. The data are from a study of beta chain features in type 1 diabetes. Notes on the study in general: Since sequencing was performed on cDNA, cells with high TCR expression could be over-represented. TCRB CDR3 length was moderately but significantly reduced in all four CD4+ subsets of Type 1 diabetes patients.

This TCR was recovered from a woman aged 18-29 years with type 1 diabetes. Sequencing input: naive CD4+ T cells from blood. V and J are TRBV7-9 and TRBJ1-1; the D gene is possibly TRBD1 (6 bases). The CDR3 protein is CASSLQTGLGTAFF. The CDR3 bases are TGTGCCAGCAGCTTGCAGACAGGTCTGGGCACAGCTTTCTTT.